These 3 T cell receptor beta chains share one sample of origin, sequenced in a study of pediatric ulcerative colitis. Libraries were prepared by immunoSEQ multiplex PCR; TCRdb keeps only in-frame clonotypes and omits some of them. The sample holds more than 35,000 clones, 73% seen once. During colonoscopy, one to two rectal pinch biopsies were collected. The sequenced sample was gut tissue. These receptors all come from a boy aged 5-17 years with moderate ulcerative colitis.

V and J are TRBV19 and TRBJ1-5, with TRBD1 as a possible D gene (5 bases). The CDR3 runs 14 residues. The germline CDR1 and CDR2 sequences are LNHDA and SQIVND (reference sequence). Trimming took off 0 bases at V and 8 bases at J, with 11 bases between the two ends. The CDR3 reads CASSIEAGGEPQHF. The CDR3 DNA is TGTGCCAGTAGTATAGAGGCGGGGGGTGAGCCCCAGCATTTT.

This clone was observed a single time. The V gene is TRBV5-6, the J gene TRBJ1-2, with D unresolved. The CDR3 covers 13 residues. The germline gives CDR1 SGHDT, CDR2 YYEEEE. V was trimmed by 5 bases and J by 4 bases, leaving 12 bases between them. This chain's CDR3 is CASRMQPGYGYTF. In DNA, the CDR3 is TGTGCCAGCAGAATGCAACCGGGCTATGGCTACACCTTC.

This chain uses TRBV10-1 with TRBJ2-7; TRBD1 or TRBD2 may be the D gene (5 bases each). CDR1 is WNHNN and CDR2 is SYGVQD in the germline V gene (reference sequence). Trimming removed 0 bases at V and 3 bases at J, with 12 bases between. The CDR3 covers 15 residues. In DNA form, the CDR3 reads TGCGCCAGCAGTGAGTCCGGGCTTGGGGGCTACGAGCAGTACTTC. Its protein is CASSESGLGGYEQYF.